Presented here are 23 T cell receptor beta chains from one specimen sequenced in a study of T cell responses to AZD1222 COVID-19 vaccine. Assay: immunoSEQ multiplex PCR; the TCRdb copy retains only in-frame clones and omits some. The sample shows 140,000 or so clones, approximately 89% of them seen only once. Material: peripheral blood, obtained 28 days after the second AZD1222 dose. Every receptor here comes from an adult who received the AZD1222 COVID-19 vaccine.

The chain carries TRBV6-5 and TRBJ1-2; no definite D call. The V end was cut by 8 bases, the J end by 8 bases, with 12 bases between. The CDR3 contains 11 residues. Germline V lookup: CDR1 MNHEY, CDR2 SVGAGI. CDR3 nucleotides: TGTGCCAGCCGATCGGCAGTAGGCTACACCTTC. It encodes CASRSAVGYTF.

The V gene is TRBV28, the J gene TRBJ1-2, with 10 bases that match TRBD1. The CDR3 runs to 14 residues. V lost 6 bases and J lost 7; bases outside the gene matches: 8. Germline lookup yields CDR1 MDHEN and CDR2 SYDVKM. In nucleotides, the CDR3 is TGTGCCAGCAGGCTCATCCGGGACAGGGGTGGCTACACCTTC. Protein product: CASRLIRDRGGYTF.

This sequence joins TRBV28 and TRBJ1-1; 9 bases align to TRBD1. The CDR3 spans 14 residues. In germline, CDR1 is MDHEN, CDR2 SYDVKM. V was pared by 4 bases and J by 3 bases, with 3 bases of the junction left unmatched. The CDR3 nucleotides are TGTGCCAGCAGTTCACAGGGGGCTTACACTGAAGCTTTCTTT. Amino acid sequence: CASSSQGAYTEAFF.

This clone is a singleton in its sample. The J gene is TRBJ1-6, the V gene TRBV25-1, with a possible D match to TRBD1 (6 bases). CDR1 and CDR2 (germline): MGHDK, SYGVNS. Deletions cut 3 bases from V and 11 bases from J, with 17 bases between. The CDR3 has 15 residues. CDR3 in amino acids: CASSEGASGAAPLHF. The DNA of the CDR3 is TGTGCCAGCAGTGAGGGGGCCTCGGGGGCGGCACCCCTCCACTTT.

The genes are TRBV11-2 and TRBJ2-1, with D tentatively TRBD2 (6 bases). The CDR3 has 16 residues. The germline V and J ends were trimmed by 4 bases and 4 bases, with 17 bases remaining between them. CDR1 and CDR2 from the germline V gene are SGHAT and FQNNGV. The CDR3 reads CASSSPAGLRYNEQFF. DNA for the CDR3: TGTGCCAGCAGCTCCCCGGCGGGACTCAGATACAATGAGCAGTTCTTC.

The chain couples TRBV19 to TRBJ1-5; no definite D call. This CDR3 has 12 residues. CDR1 and CDR2 (germline): LNHDA, SQIVND (reference sequence). Trimming stripped 4 bases from V and 1 base from J, with 2 bases between. CDR3 residues: CASSTSNQPQHF. CDR3 bases: TGTGCCAGTAGTACCAGCAATCAGCCCCAGCATTTT. The variable domain in full, completed from reference TRBV19 and TRBJ1-5, reads DGGITQSPKYLFRKEGQNVTLSCEQNLNHDAMYWYRQDPGQGLRLIYYSQIVNDFQKGDIAEGYSVSREKKESFPLTVTSAQKNPTAFYLCASSTSNQPQHFGDGTRLSIL.

The chain employs TRBV19 and TRBJ2-2; D is possibly TRBD1 or TRBD2 (5 bases each). The CDR3 length is 15 residues. Trimming cost V 1 base and J 1 base, with 7 bases left between them. Germline V gene sequence: CDR1 LNHDA, CDR2 SQIVND (reference sequence). This CDR3 reads CASSIVGGNTGELFF. CDR3 bases: TGTGCCAGTAGTATAGTTGGGGGGAACACCGGGGAGCTGTTTTTT.

J is TRBJ2-5 and V is TRBV7-2, with D unresolved. CDR3 length equals 13 residues. The germline CDR1 and CDR2 sequences are SGHTA and FQGNSA. Trimming shortened V by 4 bases and J by 8 bases, and 14 bases separated the two germline ends. CDR3 DNA: TGTGCCAGCAGCTCCCATTTCGGTGTTACCCAGTACTTC. This gives the protein CASSSHFGVTQYF.

This sequence joins TRBV5-1 and TRBJ1-1; no clear D gene. V was clipped by 4 bases and J by 5 bases, with 15 bases between them. CDR1 is SGHRS, CDR2 YFSETQ, per germline. The CDR3 loop spans 14 amino acids. CDR3 sequence (DNA): TGCGCCAGCAGCGGTGGACTCATGGGGACTGAAGCTTTCTTT. It is translated as CASSGGLMGTEAFF. Using reference TRBV5-1 and TRBJ1-1 for the parts outside the CDR3, the full variable domain is KAGVTQTPRYLIKTRGQQVTLSCSPISGHRSVSWYQQTPGQGLQFLFEYFSETQRNKGNFPGRFSGRQFSNSRSEMNVSTLELGDSALYLCASSGGLMGTEAFFGQGTRLTVV.

V is TRBV11-2 and J is TRBJ1-6; weak D call: TRBD1 (6 bases). Trimming took 8 bases from V and 7 from J, leaving 21 bases between them. Germline CDR1 SGHAT, CDR2 FQNNGV. The CDR3 is 16 residues long. The CDR3 DNA reads TGTGCCAGCTGCAAGCTCCCCGGCGGACAGAATTCACCCCTCCACTTT. Its translation: CASCKLPGGQNSPLHF. The complete variable domain, with remaining parts taken from reference TRBV11-2 and TRBJ1-6, reads EAGVAQSPRYKIIEKRQSVAFWCNPISGHATLYWYQQILGQGPKLLIQFQNNGVVDDSQLPKDRFSAERLKGVDSTLKIQPAKLEDSAVYLCASCKLPGGQNSPLHFGNGTRLTVT.

The rearrangement links TRBV19 to TRBJ2-1; 12 bases align to TRBD2. The CDR3 runs to 15 residues. Germline CDR1 and CDR2: LNHDA and SQIVND (reference sequence). The V gene end was trimmed by 1 base and the J gene end by 7 bases; junction bases not matched to a gene: 2. The CDR3 sequence is CASSIASGRGNEQFF. The DNA for the CDR3 is TGTGCCAGTAGTATAGCTAGCGGGAGGGGTAATGAGCAGTTCTTC. The variable domain in full, with the rest retrieved from reference TRBV19 and TRBJ2-1, is DGGITQSPKYLFRKEGQNVTLSCEQNLNHDAMYWYRQDPGQGLRLIYYSQIVNDFQKGDIAEGYSVSREKKESFPLTVTSAQKNPTAFYLCASSIASGRGNEQFFGPGTRLTVL.

J is TRBJ2-1 and V is TRBV2, with 9 nucleotides matching TRBD1. Germline values: CDR1 SNHLY, CDR2 FYNNEI. V was pared by 6 bases and J by 6 bases, with 3 bases of the junction left unmatched. The length of the CDR3 is 13 residues. CDR3 sequence reads: CASSPTGGNEQFF. Here the CDR3 DNA reads TGTGCCAGCAGCCCGACAGGGGGCAATGAGCAGTTCTTC.

V usage is TRBV28 and J usage is TRBJ2-7; 13 nucleotides line up with TRBD2. Unmatched junction bases numbered 2, after V lost 2 bases and J lost 1 base. Germline CDR1 MDHEN, CDR2 SYDVKM. This CDR3 is built from 16 residues. The CDR3 nucleotides read TGTGCCAGCAGTTTAGGACTAGCGGGAGTGTCCTACGAGCAGTACTTC. It translates to CASSLGLAGVSYEQYF.

This clone was recorded only once. The V and J genes are TRBV29-1 and TRBJ1-1; D call uncertain. V lost 6 bases and J lost 1, with 6 bases in between. This CDR3 comprises 11 residues. CDR1 is SQVTM, CDR2 ANQGSEA, per germline. DNA for the CDR3: TGCAGCGTGAGTGGGAACACTGAAGCTTTCTTT. Translating gives CSVSGNTEAFF.

J is TRBJ1-6 and V is TRBV11-3; tentatively, D is TRBD1 (6 bases). Trimming left V 5 bases short and J 7 bases short, with 15 bases between. This CDR3 region has 15 residues. Germline V CDR1 and CDR2: SGHNT, YENEEA. This CDR3 reads CASSPAGHTNSPLHF. The CDR3 nucleotides are TGTGCCAGCAGCCCTGCGGGACACACAAATTCACCCCTCCACTTT. Looking up the rest from reference TRBV11-3 and TRBJ1-6 gives the full variable domain: EAGVVQSPRYKIIEKKQPVAFWCNPISGHNTLYWYLQNLGQGPELLIRYENEEAVDDSQLPKDRFSAERLKGVDSTLKIQPAELGDSAVYLCASSPAGHTNSPLHFGNGTRLTVT.

The count of this clone is one. The genes are TRBV2 and TRBJ2-3; no firm D call. This CDR3 has 15 residues. The V gene lost 6 bases and the J gene lost 1 base, with 14 bases spanning the gap. Per the germline V gene, CDR1 is SNHLY and CDR2 is FYNNEI. CDR3 loop: CASRDGRTGTDTQYF. The CDR3 DNA is TGTGCCAGCAGAGACGGACGAACTGGCACAGATACGCAGTATTTT. Supplemented by reference TRBV2 and TRBJ2-3, the full variable domain reads EPEVTQTPSHQVTQMGQEVILRCVPISNHLYFYWYRQILGQKVEFLVSFYNNEISEKSEIFDDQFSVERPDGSNFTLKIRSTKLEDSAMYFCASRDGRTGTDTQYFGPGTRLTVL.

The chain uses TRBV21-1 and TRBJ1-1. TRBV21-1 is a pseudogene. This CDR3 is 15 amino acids long. The CDR3 region is CASSKFKRGNTEAFF. The DNA of the CDR3 is TGTGCCAGCAGCAAGTTTAAGAGGGGGAACACTGAAGCTTTCTTT.

This clone was detected once. The chain links TRBV6-5 to TRBJ2-2, with D tentatively TRBD1 or TRBD2 (6 bases each). CDR1 and CDR2 (germline): MNHEY, SVGAGI. This CDR3 has 14 residues. The V and J ends lost 9 bases and 2 bases respectively, with 13 bases between them. In DNA, the CDR3 is TGTGCCAGAAAGGACGGGGGCAACACCGGGGAGCTGTTTTTT. It translates to CARKDGGNTGELFF.

V and J are TRBV5-1 and TRBJ2-2, with TRBD1 matching 7 bases. V shed 3 bases and J 4 bases; nucleotides not matched to a gene: 12. The CDR3 has 17 amino acids. Germline assignment: CDR1 SGHRS and CDR2 YFSETQ. This CDR3 reads CASSSDPRAGGTGELFF. In DNA form, the CDR3 reads TGCGCCAGCAGCTCTGACCCTCGGGCAGGGGGCACCGGGGAGCTGTTTTTT.

V is TRBV2 and J is TRBJ1-6; maybe TRBD1 (6 bases). CDR1 SNHLY and CDR2 FYNNEI come from the germline V gene. V was clipped by 3 bases and J by 5 bases, with 8 bases between them. The CDR3 is made up of 14 amino acids. The CDR3 spells CASSDQGNNSPLHF. The DNA for the CDR3 is TGTGCCAGCAGTGATCAGGGGAATAATTCACCCCTCCACTTT.

The rearrangement uses TRBV7-2 and TRBJ2-5, with TRBD1 matching 8 bases. CDR3 size: 13 residues. The trim removed 5 bases at V and 5 bases at J, leaving 4 bases unmatched. Germline V gene data show CDR1 as SGHTA and CDR2 as FQGNSA. In DNA, the CDR3 is TGTGCCAGCAGCCCGGACAGGGCCGAGACCCAGTACTTC. This sequence encodes CASSPDRAETQYF. Together with reference TRBV7-2 and TRBJ2-5, the CDR3 gives the full variable domain: GAGVSQSPSNKVTEKGKDVELRCDPISGHTALYWYRQSLGQGLEFLIYFQGNSAPDKSGLPSDRFSAERTGGSVSTLTIQRTQQEDSAVYLCASSPDRAETQYFGPGTRLLVL.

This clone was recorded once. The genes are TRBV30 and TRBJ2-1; D unresolved. The CDR3 length is 12 residues. V was shortened by 4 bases and J by 3 bases, with 7 bases between the two germline ends. The germline CDR1 and CDR2 sequences are GTSNPN and SVGIG (reference sequence). CDR3 sequence reads: CAWISYYNEQFF. The CDR3 nucleotides read TGTGCCTGGATTTCTTACTACAATGAGCAGTTCTTC. Using reference TRBV30 and TRBJ2-1 for the parts outside the CDR3, the full variable domain is SQTIHQWPATLVQPVGSPLSLECTVEGTSNPNLYWYRQAAGRGLQLLFYSVGIGQISSEVPQNLSASRPQDRQFILSSKKLLLSDSGFYLCAWISYYNEQFFGPGTRLTVL.

This clone was picked up a small number of times. The chain has TRBV14 and TRBJ1-2; TRBD1 matches 8 bases. The CDR3 contains 14 residues. Germline V gene lookup returns CDR1 SGHDN and CDR2 FVKESK. V lost 5 bases to trimming and J lost 7 bases; unmatched junction nucleotides: 9. Here the CDR3 reads CASSATGVFGGYTF. CDR3 sequence (DNA): TGTGCCAGCAGCGCGACAGGGGTTTTTGGTGGCTACACCTTC.